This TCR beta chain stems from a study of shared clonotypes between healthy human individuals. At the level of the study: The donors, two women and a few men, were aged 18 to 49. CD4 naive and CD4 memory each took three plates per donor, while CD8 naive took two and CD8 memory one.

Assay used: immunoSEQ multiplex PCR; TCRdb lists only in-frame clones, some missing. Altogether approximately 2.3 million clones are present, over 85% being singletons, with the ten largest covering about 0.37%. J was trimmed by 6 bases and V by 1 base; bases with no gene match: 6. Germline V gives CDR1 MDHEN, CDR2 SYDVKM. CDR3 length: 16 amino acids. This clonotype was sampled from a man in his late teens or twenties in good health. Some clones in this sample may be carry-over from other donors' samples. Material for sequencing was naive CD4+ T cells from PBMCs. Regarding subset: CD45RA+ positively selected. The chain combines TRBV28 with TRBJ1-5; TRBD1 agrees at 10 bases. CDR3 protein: CASSLYRQGAAQPQHF. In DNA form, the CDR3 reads TGTGCCAGCAGTTTATACCGACAGGGGGCCGCTCAGCCCCAGCATTTT.